Below are 13 T cell receptor beta chains sequenced from a single sample in a study of T cells in Graves' hyperthyroidism and ophthalmopathy. TCR beta CDR3 regions were amplified from RNA. A first-round RT-PCR of the TCR CDR3 used the HTBI primer set. TCRdb fed the multiplex PCR reads into MiXCR, producing one record per CDR3 protein. This table has a few hundred thousand distinct CDR3 sequences, roughly 14% appearing once. Sequencing was performed on blood. The receptor set was obtained from a woman between 25 and 40 years old with Graves' hyperthyroidism that later progressed to Graves' ophthalmopathy.

This clonotype occurred a few times. This may be a read error: a much more frequent sequence differs by one nucleotide. The genes are TRBV6-1 and TRBJ1-4, with D unclear. The CDR3 consists of 13 residues. Germline V gene lookup returns CDR1 MNHNS and CDR2 SASEGT. The CDR3 sequence is CASSEALSEELFF. CDR3 coding DNA: TGTGCCAGCAGTGAAGCCCTCAGTGAAGAACTGTTTTTT.

This clonotype was detected only a few times. The rearrangement joins TRBV12-5 to TRBJ2-3; tentatively, D is TRBD2 (6 bases). The CDR3 runs 14 residues. Germline lookup yields CDR1 LGHNT and CDR2 FRNRAP. V lost 4 bases and J lost 6, with 14 bases in between. This CDR3 is CASGSPKGRDTQYF. The CDR3 nucleotides are TGTGCTAGTGGTTCCCCCAAGGGGAGGGATACGCAGTATTTT.

This clonotype was seen many times. V gene TRBV5-6 combines with J gene TRBJ2-5, with D possibly being TRBD1 (5 bases). This CDR3 spans 13 amino acids. The V gene's germline CDR1 is SGHDT and CDR2 YYEEEE. With 7 bases removed from V and 1 base from J, the gap between germline ends came to 11 bases. The CDR3 spells CASLRGRQETQYF. As DNA, the CDR3 is TGTGCCAGCCTAAGGGGCCGCCAAGAGACCCAGTACTTC.

Ten or more counts support this clonotype. The chain is built from TRBV3-1 and TRBJ1-1, with 7 bases identical to TRBD1. CDR1 and CDR2 from the germline V gene are LGHDT and YNNKEL (reference sequence). Trimming removed 1 base from V and 0 bases from J; junction bases left unmatched: 2. This CDR3 spans 15 amino acids. The CDR3, as DNA: TGTGCCAGCAGCCAAGGGGACAGAGTGAACACTGAAGCTTTCTTT. Its protein product is CASSQGDRVNTEAFF.

This clonotype has just a few counts. This may arise from a read error, as a much more abundant clone is one base away. The chain joins TRBV30 to TRBJ1-4, with D possibly matching TRBD1 (6 bases). Germline V CDR1 and CDR2: GTSNPN, SVGIG (reference sequence). Trimming took off 0 bases at V and 5 bases at J, with 13 bases between the two ends. CDR3 length equals 15 residues. CDR3 sequence (DNA): TGTGCCTGGAGTGTACCGGGGACAATCAATGAAAAACTGTTTTTT. It is translated as CAWSVPGTINEKLFF.

This clonotype has a count of ten or more. The chain is built from TRBV5-1 and TRBJ2-3; 8 bases are a match to TRBD1. Germline V gene lookup returns CDR1 SGHRS and CDR2 YFSETQ. The J segment lost 4 bases and the V segment lost 0 bases, leaving 4 bases of the junction unmatched. CDR3 length: 15 residues. CDR3 nucleotides: TGCGCCAGCAGCTTGGCCACAGGGGGAGCAGATACGCAGTATTTT. Its protein is CASSLATGGADTQYF.

This clonotype showed up just a few times. CDR3 nucleotides: TGTGCCAGTAGTATAAGGGGGAGGGTGAACACTGAAGCTTTCTTT. Amino acids: CASSIRGRVNTEAFF. The gene calls are TRBV19 and TRBJ1-1, with D perhaps matching TRBD1 (6 bases). Germline CDR1 is LNHDA and CDR2 is SQIVND (reference sequence). This CDR3 is built from 15 residues. The V and J ends lost 2 bases and 0 bases respectively, with 10 bases between them.

This chain links TRBV5-6 with TRBJ1-1, with a tentative D call TRBD1 (5 bases). Germline assignment: CDR1 SGHDT and CDR2 YYEEEE. The CDR3 loop spans 14 amino acids. Trimming stripped 1 base from V and 3 bases from J, with 10 bases between. CDR3 loop: CASSLWGVHTEAFF. The CDR3 coding sequence is TGTGCCAGCAGCTTGTGGGGGGTCCACACTGAAGCTTTCTTT.

In its sample, this clonotype was seen many times. V and J are TRBV27 and TRBJ2-7; 8 nucleotides agree with TRBD1. Germline CDR1 MNHEY, CDR2 SMNVEV (reference sequence). The junction had 11 bases not matched to a gene; V was cut back by 10 bases and J by 3 bases. CDR3 size: 14 residues. CDR3 region: CATHQGDRSYEQYF. In nucleotides, the CDR3 is TGTGCCACCCACCAGGGGGACAGGAGCTACGAGCAGTACTTC.

This clonotype was picked up many times. The rearrangement uses TRBV7-9 and TRBJ2-2; no clear D gene. Germline CDR1 is SEHNR and CDR2 is FQNEAQ (reference sequence). There are 12 residues in the CDR3. The V and J ends lost 8 bases and 3 bases respectively, with 7 bases between them. The CDR3 region has the DNA TGTGCCAGCCAGGCGTACACCGGGGAGCTGTTTTTT. As protein: CASQAYTGELFF.

This clonotype was recorded many times. J is TRBJ2-1 and V is TRBV12-3 or TRBV12-4; 8 bases fit TRBD2. CDR3 size: 15 residues. Trimming took 6 bases from V and 4 from J; bases not matched to a gene: 8. The CDR3 reads CASRSSGRGYNEQFF. CDR3 coding DNA: TGTGCCAGCAGATCGAGCGGGAGAGGATACAATGAGCAGTTCTTC.

This clonotype was observed many times. The chain recombines TRBV29-1 with TRBJ2-2; no reliable D call. The CDR3 is made up of 13 amino acids. Germline CDR1 is SQVTM and CDR2 is ANQGSEA. Trimming took off 5 bases at V and 2 bases at J, with 9 bases between the two ends. The CDR3 region has the DNA TGCAGCGTTTTTGGGGATAACACCGGGGAGCTGTTTTTT. Its translation is CSVFGDNTGELFF.

This rearrangement joins TRBV20-1 to TRBJ1-2; D is possibly TRBD1 (5 bases). CDR3 length equals 15 residues. Per germline, CDR1 DFQATT and CDR2 SNEGSKA (reference sequence). Trimming cost V 6 bases and J 1 base, with 18 bases left between them. The CDR3 region is CSAPRGGLSNYGYTF. As DNA, the CDR3 is TGCAGTGCCCCAAGGGGCGGACTAAGTAACTATGGCTACACCTTC.